A single sample gave rise to the 24 T cell receptor beta chains below, sequenced in a study of blood T cells in healthy people across ages. A sample-barcoded 5' primer and a J-beta primer mix were used in a second PCR of roughly 7 to 11 cycles. One entry per CDR3 protein results from TCRdb running MiXCR on the 5' RACE reads. The sample shows some 1,000,000 distinct CDR3 sequences, about 23% of them seen only once. These same data were also listed under a study on T cells of mothers and their children.

The specimen was blood. The receptors stem from a girl aged 2-10 years in good health.

The chain links TRBV7-2 to TRBJ1-2; D might be TRBD1 (5 bases). V lost 1 base, J lost 7 bases, and 7 bases lay in between. This CDR3 has 12 amino acids. The V gene's germline CDR1 is SGHTA and CDR2 FQGNSA. The CDR3 loop is CASSLEGTGYTF. The CDR3 DNA reads as TGTGCCAGCAGCTTAGAGGGGACTGGCTACACCTTC.

The V gene is TRBV28, the J gene TRBJ2-5; a weak D match, TRBD2 (5 bases). Germline loops: CDR1 MDHEN, CDR2 SYDVKM. The V gene lost 4 bases and the J gene lost 5 bases, with 17 bases spanning the gap. The CDR3 has 15 amino acids. CDR3 nucleotide sequence: TGTGCCAGCAGTTCATTCGGTCCCACGGGGGAGACCCAGTACTTC. Encoded protein: CASSSFGPTGETQYF.

The chain joins TRBV7-2 to TRBJ2-3, with 7 bases matching TRBD2. Unmatched junction bases numbered 9, after V lost 4 bases and J lost 8 bases. CDR1 SGHTA and CDR2 FQGNSA come from the germline V gene. The CDR3 is made up of 14 amino acids. The CDR3 DNA follows: TGTGCCAGCAGCTCGAGCACTAGCGTCGGTACGCAGTATTTT. It encodes CASSSSTSVGTQYF. The entire variable domain, with the rest obtained from reference TRBV7-2 and TRBJ2-3, is as follows: GAGVSQSPSNKVTEKGKDVELRCDPISGHTALYWYRQSLGQGLEFLIYFQGNSAPDKSGLPSDRFSAERTGGSVSTLTIQRTQQEDSAVYLCASSSSTSVGTQYFGPGTRLTVL.

This clonotype was seen a handful of times. The chain combines TRBV7-9 with TRBJ1-1; D unresolved. The V end was cut by 3 bases, the J end by 1 base, with 9 bases between. Germline CDR1 reads SEHNR; CDR2 reads FQNEAQ (reference sequence). CDR3 length: 14 amino acids. The CDR3 DNA sequence: TGTGCCAGCAGCTTTGAAGGCCCGAACACTGAAGCTTTCTTT. Residues: CASSFEGPNTEAFF.

The chain combines TRBV9 with TRBJ2-7; D gene ambiguous. The tail of the sequence fits TRBJ2-5 better, so the J call may be wrong. The CDR3 totals 15 residues. In germline, CDR1 is SGDLS, CDR2 YYNGEE. The chain's CDR3 is CASSVGLGVQETQYF. Written as DNA, the CDR3 is TGTGCCAGCAGCGTAGGCCTCGGAGTTCAAGAGACCCAGTACTTC.

In this sample, this clonotype turned up a few times. The chain is built from TRBV20-1 and TRBJ2-3; D may match TRBD1 or TRBD2 (6 bases each). The V end lost 5 bases, the J end lost 6 bases, and 15 bases lay between the germline ends. CDR1 DFQATT and CDR2 SNEGSKA come from the germline V gene (reference sequence). This CDR3 comprises 13 residues. CDR3 sequence (DNA): TGCAGTGCTCCTCCAAACGGGGGCGATACGCAGTATTTT. This translates into CSAPPNGGDTQYF.

Many counts were recorded for this clonotype. The chain carries TRBV28 and TRBJ2-5, with TRBD2 identical over 8 bases. The end of the DNA is better explained by TRBJ2-7, so the J call may be wrong. Per the germline V gene, CDR1 is MDHEN and CDR2 is SYDVKM. The length of the CDR3 is 14 residues. The CDR3 spells CASSQSGSSYEQYF. The CDR3 DNA reads as TGTGCCAGCAGTCAAAGCGGGAGCTCCTACGAGCAGTACTTC.

This clonotype was seen a handful of times. The chain employs TRBV12-3 or TRBV12-4 and TRBJ2-3, with D perhaps matching TRBD1 (7 bases). Deletions cut 11 bases from V and 6 bases from J, with 24 bases between. This CDR3 is 15 amino acids long. The CDR3 DNA sequence: TGTGCCGAGGGGGCCGGGGGCCTACCGGGGGATACGCAGTATTTT. Amino acids: CAEGAGGLPGDTQYF.

The chain recombines TRBV6-6 with TRBJ2-2, with D perhaps assigned TRBD1 or TRBD2 (5 bases each). CDR3 length equals 16 residues. Trimming left V 0 bases short and J 1 base short, with 9 bases between. Germline CDR1 is MNHNY and CDR2 is SVGAGI (reference sequence). The CDR3 DNA reads TGTGCCAGCAGTTACTCGAATGGGGGGAACACCGGGGAGCTGTTTTTT. Protein sequence: CASSYSNGGNTGELFF.

This clonotype was picked up a small number of times. The chain is built from TRBV7-3 and TRBJ2-5; no clear D gene. CDR1 is SGHTA, CDR2 FQGTGA, per germline. Trimming cost V 3 bases and J 5 bases, with 10 bases left between them. This CDR3 region has 13 residues. CDR3: CASSLGSSETQYF. In DNA, the CDR3 is TGTGCCAGCAGCTTGGGTAGTAGTGAGACCCAGTACTTC.

This clonotype occurred a few times. The genes are TRBV4-1 and TRBJ2-5, with a tentative D call TRBD1 (6 bases). Germline V lookup: CDR1 MGHRA, CDR2 YSYEKL. The CDR3 runs to 15 residues. The ends were cut back, 4 bases at V and 4 bases at J, with 16 bases in the middle. CDR3 nucleotides: TGCGCCAGCAGCCTGGGTGACCGGGACATAGAGACCCAGTACTTC. This sequence encodes CASSLGDRDIETQYF.

V is TRBV19 and J is TRBJ2-7, with D possibly TRBD1 on 6 matching bases. The CDR3 length is 13 residues. Germline CDR1 and CDR2: LNHDA and SQIVND (reference sequence). The V gene lost 7 bases and the J gene lost 3 bases, with 13 bases spanning the gap. CDR3 nucleotide sequence: TGTGCCAGTATTGGACAGTCTGACTACGAGCAGTACTTC. Translating gives CASIGQSDYEQYF.

This clonotype has more than one count but fewer than ten. The chain couples TRBV7-9 to TRBJ2-1, with TRBD2 as a possible D gene (5 bases). The V gene's germline CDR1 is SEHNR and CDR2 FQNEAQ (reference sequence). This CDR3 spans 15 amino acids. Trimming left V 6 bases short and J 8 bases short, with 20 bases between. The CDR3 is CASSLATPSTDEQFF. The CDR3 coding sequence is TGTGCCAGCAGTCTAGCCACCCCTTCAACTGATGAGCAGTTCTTC.

The CDR3 loop is CASSLGGTAFF. In nucleotides, the CDR3 is TGTGCCAGCAGCTTAGGAGGGACGGCTTTCTTT. The chain carries TRBV7-9 and TRBJ1-1, with D perhaps matching TRBD1 (5 bases). The germline V and J ends were trimmed by 1 base and 11 bases, with 8 bases remaining between them. Per the germline V gene, CDR1 is SEHNR and CDR2 is FQNEAQ (reference sequence). The CDR3 consists of 11 residues. Complete variable domain (other parts from reference TRBV7-9 and TRBJ1-1): DTGVSQNPRHKITKRGQNVTFRCDPISEHNRLYWYRQTLGQGPEFLTYFQNEAQLEKSRLLSDRFSAERPKGSFSTLEIQRTEQGDSAMYLCASSLGGTAFFGQGTRLTVV.

This clonotype was observed a handful of times. This chain joins TRBV28 and TRBJ1-2; D gene unclear. The V and J ends lost 4 bases and 4 bases respectively, with 13 bases between them. CDR1 is MDHEN and CDR2 is SYDVKM in the germline V gene. The CDR3 is made up of 14 amino acids. The chain's CDR3 is CASSYQGFPYGYTF. The CDR3 DNA follows: TGTGCCAGCAGTTATCAAGGATTCCCCTATGGCTACACCTTC.

This chain joins TRBV20-1 and TRBJ1-2; possibly TRBD1 for D (5 bases). The germline V gene has CDR1 DFQATT and CDR2 SNEGSKA (reference sequence). Trimming shortened V by 2 bases and J by 3 bases, and 10 bases separated the two germline ends. This CDR3 has 13 residues. CDR3 DNA sequence: TGCAGTGCTAGAAGGGGTTCTCACTATGGCTACACCTTC. Translation gives CSARRGSHYGYTF.

The chain links TRBV25-1 to TRBJ2-5; a weak D match, TRBD2 (7 bases). The end of the DNA aligns better with TRBJ2-1, so the J call may be wrong. Germline assignment: CDR1 MGHDK and CDR2 SYGVNS. The length of the CDR3 is 16 residues. CDR3 amino acids: CASSEYGGGIGNEQFF. DNA for the CDR3: TGTGCCAGCAGTGAATATGGGGGGGGCATTGGCAATGAGCAGTTCTTC.

The chain links TRBV7-9 to TRBJ2-1; D might be TRBD2 (5 bases). Trimming took 4 bases from V and 4 from J, leaving 14 bases between them. The CDR3 sequence is 15 residues long. From germline, CDR1 is SEHNR and CDR2 FQNEAQ (reference sequence). Written as DNA, the CDR3 is TGTGCCAGCAGCTCACTAGTTGCGATATACAATGAGCAGTTCTTC. Translated, it gives CASSSLVAIYNEQFF.

The CDR3 sequence is CSVEESSYEQYF. CDR3 in DNA: TGCAGCGTTGAGGAGAGTTCCTACGAGCAGTACTTC. The J gene is TRBJ2-7, the V gene TRBV29-1, with D hard to call. Per germline, CDR1 SQVTM and CDR2 ANQGSEA. The CDR3 totals 12 residues. V lost 3 bases and J 1 base, leaving 7 bases between the germline ends.

The rearrangement uses TRBV27 and TRBJ1-1; TRBD1 agrees at 7 bases. The germline CDR1 and CDR2 sequences are MNHEY and SMNVEV (reference sequence). Losses at the gene ends were 5 bases for V and 4 bases for J; bases not matched to a gene: 10. CDR3 length equals 15 residues. CDR3 bases: TGTGCCAGCAGTCGAAAGGGGGCTGGAGGCACTGAAGCTTTCTTT. It codes for CASSRKGAGGTEAFF.

The sample holds a few counts of this clonotype. A junction boundary mismatches the germline segment, possibly from a read error. This chain connects TRBV7-7 to TRBJ2-3; D tentatively reads TRBD1 or TRBD2 (5 bases each). From germline, CDR1 is SSHAT and CDR2 FNYEAQ (reference sequence). The CDR3 runs 15 residues. CDR3 coding DNA: TGTGCTAGCAGCTTAGCGCCGGGGCTCACAGATACGCAGTATTTT. Its protein is CASSLAPGLTDTQYF.

The table lists this clonotype with a few counts. This sequence joins TRBV24-1 and TRBJ2-5; D gene unclear. The CDR3 loop spans 15 amino acids. Germline V lookup: CDR1 KGHDR, CDR2 SFDVKD. V dropped 5 bases and J dropped 2 bases, with 14 bases sitting between them. In nucleotides, the CDR3 is TGTGCCACCAGTGCCCCGCAGGACCCACAAGAGACCCAGTACTTC. Residues: CATSAPQDPQETQYF.

The V and J genes are TRBV20-1 and TRBJ1-1; D not certain. CDR3 length: 12 amino acids. Trimming left V 4 bases short and J 6 bases short, with 12 bases between. Germline assignment: CDR1 DFQATT and CDR2 SNEGSKA (reference sequence). The CDR3 coding sequence is TGCAGTGCTACGATAGGGTGGTCTGAAGCTTTCTTT. Encoded protein: CSATIGWSEAFF.

A remark on this clonotype: Possible read error: a much larger clone is one base away. The chain employs TRBV28 and TRBJ2-1; D possibly matches TRBD1 or TRBD2 (5 bases each). Between the trimmed V and J ends, which lost 11 bases and 7 bases, there was a span of 18 bases. CDR1 and CDR2 (germline): MDHEN, SYDVKM. The CDR3 sequence is 13 residues long. Written as DNA, the CDR3 is TGTGCCGGCATCGGGGCAGGATTAAATGAGCAGTTCTTC. This encodes CAGIGAGLNEQFF.